This T cell receptor (beta chain) was captured in a study of vaccination effects on CD4 cells after COVID-19. A note on this clone: Its antigen is not known.

Repertoires were generated with immunoSEQ multiplex PCR, while TCRdb's copy carries only in-frame clones and drops some. This table holds 78,000 or so clones, 60% to 85% found once. There are 12 residues in the CDR3. CDR1 SQVTM and CDR2 ANQGSEA come from the germline V gene. V lost 6 bases, J lost 0 bases, and 8 bases lay in between. Sequencing followed a ViraFEST assay step that expanded antigen-specific CD4+ T cells with viral peptide pools. Between days 10 and 11 of culture, CD4+ T cells were separated out. Negative nucleocapsid antibody tests before and after vaccination confirmed no previous SARS-CoV-2 infection.

Sequencing used CD4+ T cells from PBMCs cultured with SARS-CoV-2 spike peptides, obtained before COVID-19 vaccination. This sequence was found in a human donor who received a COVID-19 vaccine. This chain links TRBV29-1 with TRBJ1-2, with no clear D. CDR3 coding DNA: TGCAGCGTCCGATATTCTAACTATGGCTACACCTTC. It is translated as CSVRYSNYGYTF.